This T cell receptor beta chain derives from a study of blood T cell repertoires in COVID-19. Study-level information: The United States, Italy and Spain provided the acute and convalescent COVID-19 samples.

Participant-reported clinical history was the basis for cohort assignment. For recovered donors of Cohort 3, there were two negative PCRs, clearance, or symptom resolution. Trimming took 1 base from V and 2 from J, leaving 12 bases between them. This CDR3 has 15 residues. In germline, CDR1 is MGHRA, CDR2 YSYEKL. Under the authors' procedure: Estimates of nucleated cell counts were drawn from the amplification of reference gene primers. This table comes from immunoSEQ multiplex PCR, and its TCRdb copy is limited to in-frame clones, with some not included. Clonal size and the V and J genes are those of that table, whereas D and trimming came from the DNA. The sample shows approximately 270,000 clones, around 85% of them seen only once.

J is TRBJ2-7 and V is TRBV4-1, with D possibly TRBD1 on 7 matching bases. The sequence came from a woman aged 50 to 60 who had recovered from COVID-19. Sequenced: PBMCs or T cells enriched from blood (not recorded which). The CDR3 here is CASSQGGGGPYEQYF. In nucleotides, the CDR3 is TGCGCCAGCAGCCAAGGAGGAGGGGGCCCCTACGAGCAGTACTTC.